This T cell receptor (beta chain) is drawn from a study of cytomegalovirus exposure and HLA in healthy donors. Looking at the study overall: The 130 or so validation repertoires and the 666 first-cohort repertoires shared a platform, a later analysis reported.

Only in-frame clones appear in the TCRdb table, and some are missing; sequencing was by immunoSEQ multiplex PCR. The table lists about 360,000 clones, roughly 88% of them singletons. V was clipped by 4 bases and J by 4 bases; unmatched bases: 11. Germline V gene data show CDR1 as MDHEN and CDR2 as SYDVKM. This CDR3 spans 18 amino acids. The material sequenced was PBMCs. This chain connects TRBV28 to TRBJ2-3; 13 bases fit TRBD2. The receptor comes from a woman aged 18-35 years in good health and CMV-seronegative. The CDR3 region has the DNA TGTGCCAGCAGTTCCCCCCGTAGCACTAGCGGGAGGGCAGATACGCAGTATTTT. Translated: CASSSPRSTSGRADTQYF.